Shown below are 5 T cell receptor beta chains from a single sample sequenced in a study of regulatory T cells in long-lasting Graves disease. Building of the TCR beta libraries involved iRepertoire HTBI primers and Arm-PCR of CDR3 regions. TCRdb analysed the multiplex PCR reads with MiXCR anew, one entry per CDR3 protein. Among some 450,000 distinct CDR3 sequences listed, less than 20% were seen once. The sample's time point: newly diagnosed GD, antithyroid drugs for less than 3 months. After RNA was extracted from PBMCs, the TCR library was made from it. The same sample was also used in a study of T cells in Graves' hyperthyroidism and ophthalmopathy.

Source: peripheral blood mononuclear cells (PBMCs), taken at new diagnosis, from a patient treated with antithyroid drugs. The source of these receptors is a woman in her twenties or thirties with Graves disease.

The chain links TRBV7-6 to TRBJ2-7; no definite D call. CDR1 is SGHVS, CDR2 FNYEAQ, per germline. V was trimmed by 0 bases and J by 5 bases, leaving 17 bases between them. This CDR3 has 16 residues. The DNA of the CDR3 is TGTGCCAGCAGCTTAGCGAACAGAGCAGTAGACAACGAGCAGTACTTC. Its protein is CASSLANRAVDNEQYF.

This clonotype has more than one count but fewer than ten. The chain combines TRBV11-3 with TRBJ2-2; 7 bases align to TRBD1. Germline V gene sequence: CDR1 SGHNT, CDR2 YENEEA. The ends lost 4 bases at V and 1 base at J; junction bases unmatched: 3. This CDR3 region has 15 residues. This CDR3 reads CASSSQGWNTGELFF. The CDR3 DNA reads TGTGCCAGCAGCTCACAGGGGTGGAACACCGGGGAGCTGTTTTTT.

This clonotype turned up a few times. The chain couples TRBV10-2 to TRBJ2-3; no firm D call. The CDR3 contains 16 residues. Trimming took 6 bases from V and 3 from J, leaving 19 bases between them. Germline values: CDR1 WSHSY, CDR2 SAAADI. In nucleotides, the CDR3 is TGCGCCAGCAGACGTTTGACTGGTTTTCTAACAGATACGCAGTATTTT. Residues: CASRRLTGFLTDTQYF.

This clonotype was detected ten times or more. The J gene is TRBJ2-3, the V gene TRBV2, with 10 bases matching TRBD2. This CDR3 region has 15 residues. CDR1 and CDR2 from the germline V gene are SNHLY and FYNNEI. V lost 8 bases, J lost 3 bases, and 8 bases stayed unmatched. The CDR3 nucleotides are TGTGCCAGCGGTTCTACTAGCGGGACGACAGATACGCAGTATTTT. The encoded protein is CASGSTSGTTDTQYF.

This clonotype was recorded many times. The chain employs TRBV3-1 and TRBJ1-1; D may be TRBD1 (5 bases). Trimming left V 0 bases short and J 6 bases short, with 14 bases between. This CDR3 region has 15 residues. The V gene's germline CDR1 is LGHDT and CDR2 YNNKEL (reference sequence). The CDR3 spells CASSQDLWGAAEAFF. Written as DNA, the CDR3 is TGTGCCAGCAGCCAAGATCTGTGGGGCGCAGCTGAAGCTTTCTTT.